This T cell receptor (beta chain) was observed in a study of cytomegalovirus exposure and HLA in healthy donors. In its sample, this clone was seen once. This PCR relied on a set of 60 Vbeta primers and 13 Jbeta primers. The data were produced by immunoSEQ multiplex PCR, yet TCRdb's version contains in-frame clones alone and is incomplete. The data show about 73,000 clones, 60% to 75% seen once. This CDR3 has 13 amino acids. V dropped 5 bases and J dropped 6; count of bases not matched to a gene: 4. Germline V gene data show CDR1 as SGHTA and CDR2 as FQGNSA. Sequencing input: PBMCs. The TCR was taken from a man between 70 and 80 years old in good health and CMV-seronegative. The J gene is TRBJ1-5, the V gene TRBV7-2, with TRBD1 matching over 7 bases. CDR3 sequence (DNA): TGTGCCAGCAGCACGACAGGGCTTCAGCCCCAGCATTTT. This sequence encodes CASSTTGLQPQHF.